This T cell receptor beta chain emerged from a study of shared clonotypes between healthy human individuals. CD4+ cells yielded CD45RA+ naive and CD45RA-negative memory subsets. Profiling relied on immunoSEQ multiplex PCR, and the TCRdb table lists in-frame clones only, not all of them. This table has about 2.4 million clones, roughly 93% appearing once. The sequenced sample was naive CD4+ T cells from PBMCs. Subset indicated: CD45RA+ positively selected. This TCR came from a young man in good health. Some clones in this sample may be carry-over from other donors' samples.

The CDR3 DNA reads TGTGCCAGCAGCCGCCTGGCGGTACATACGCAGTATTTT. Translated: CASSRLAVHTQYF. V gene TRBV7-9 combines with J gene TRBJ2-3; D call uncertain. Germline-derived CDR1 and CDR2 are SEHNR and FQNEAQ (reference sequence). With 5 bases removed from V and 7 bases from J, the gap between germline ends came to 13 bases. This CDR3 has 13 residues. The whole variable domain, remainder taken from reference TRBV7-9 and TRBJ2-3, is DTGVSQNPRHKITKRGQNVTFRCDPISEHNRLYWYRQTLGQGPEFLTYFQNEAQLEKSRLLSDRFSAERPKGSFSTLEIQRTEQGDSAMYLCASSRLAVHTQYFGPGTRLTVL.